This TCR beta chain was recovered during a study of blood T cell repertoires in COVID-19. As for the study in general: Some COVID-19 samples were acute and others convalescent; all came from the United States, Italy and Spain.

Trimming cost V 7 bases and J 7 bases; bases outside gene matches: 8. This CDR3 spans 14 amino acids. Germline V lookup: CDR1 MNHEY, CDR2 SMNVEV (reference sequence). Per the authors' pipeline: Counts of nucleated cells, estimated from reference gene primer amplification, were obtained. Data came from immunoSEQ multiplex PCR; TCRdb stores just in-frame clones and leaves some out. D and trimming come from the DNA, and the V and J calls and clone size come from that table. This sample carries around 57,000 clones, 88% of them seen once, and the ten largest clones take around 20%. The source material was peripheral blood. The source of this sequence is a woman older than 75 with active COVID-19. The chain uses TRBV27 and TRBJ1-2, with 11 bases identical to TRBD1. CDR3: CASTPGQGAFGYTF. DNA of the CDR3: TGTGCCAGCACTCCCGGACAGGGGGCGTTTGGCTACACCTTC.